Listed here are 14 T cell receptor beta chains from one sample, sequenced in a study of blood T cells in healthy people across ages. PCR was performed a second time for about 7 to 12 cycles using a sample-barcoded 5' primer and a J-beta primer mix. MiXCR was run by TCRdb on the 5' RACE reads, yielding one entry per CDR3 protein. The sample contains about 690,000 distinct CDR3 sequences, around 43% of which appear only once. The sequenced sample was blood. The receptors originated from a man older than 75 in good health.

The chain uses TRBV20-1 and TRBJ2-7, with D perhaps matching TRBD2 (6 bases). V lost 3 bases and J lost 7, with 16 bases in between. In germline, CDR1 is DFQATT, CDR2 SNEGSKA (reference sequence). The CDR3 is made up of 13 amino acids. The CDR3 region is CSASIGGEGEQYF. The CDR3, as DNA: TGCAGTGCTAGCATCGGGGGAGAGGGTGAGCAGTACTTC.

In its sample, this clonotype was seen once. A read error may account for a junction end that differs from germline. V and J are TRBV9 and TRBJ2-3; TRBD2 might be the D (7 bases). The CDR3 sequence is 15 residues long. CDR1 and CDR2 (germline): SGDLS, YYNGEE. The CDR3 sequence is CASSPLGGQVDTHYF. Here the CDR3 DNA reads TGTGCCAGCAGCCCACTGGGGGGGCAGGTAGATACGCATTATTTT.

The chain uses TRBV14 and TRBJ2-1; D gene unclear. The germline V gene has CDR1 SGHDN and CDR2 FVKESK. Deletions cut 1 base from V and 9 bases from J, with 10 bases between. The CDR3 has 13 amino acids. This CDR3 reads CASSQVIQSEQFF. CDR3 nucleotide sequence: TGTGCCAGCAGCCAAGTAATCCAGAGTGAGCAGTTCTTC.

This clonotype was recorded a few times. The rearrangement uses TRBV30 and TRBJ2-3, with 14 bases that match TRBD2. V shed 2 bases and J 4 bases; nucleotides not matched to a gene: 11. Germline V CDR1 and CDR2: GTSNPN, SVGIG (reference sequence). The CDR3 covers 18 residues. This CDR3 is CAWSLTSGRALGADTQYF. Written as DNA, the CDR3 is TGTGCCTGGAGTTTGACTAGCGGGAGGGCCTTAGGAGCAGATACGCAGTATTTT.

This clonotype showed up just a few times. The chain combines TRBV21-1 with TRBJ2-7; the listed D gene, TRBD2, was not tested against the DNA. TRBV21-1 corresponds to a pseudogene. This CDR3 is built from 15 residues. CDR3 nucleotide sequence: TGTGCCAGCAGCCCTCCGGAGGTGGAAAGGAACGAGCAGTACTTC. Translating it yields CASSPPEVERNEQYF.

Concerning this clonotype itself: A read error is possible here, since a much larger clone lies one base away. CDR3 bases: TGTGCCAGCAGTGTTCAGGGGAGCTACGAGCAGTACTTC. This translates into CASSVQGSYEQYF. This chain uses TRBV12-3 or TRBV12-4 with TRBJ2-5; D may be TRBD1 (6 bases). With the DNA end fitting TRBJ2-7 better, the J assignment may be wrong. CDR3 size: 13 residues.

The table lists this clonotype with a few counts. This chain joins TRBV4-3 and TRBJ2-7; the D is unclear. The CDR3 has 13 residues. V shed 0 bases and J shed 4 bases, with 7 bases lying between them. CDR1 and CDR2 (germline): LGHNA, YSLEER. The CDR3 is CASSQDLQYEQYF. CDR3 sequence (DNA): TGCGCCAGCAGCCAAGATTTGCAGTACGAGCAGTACTTC.

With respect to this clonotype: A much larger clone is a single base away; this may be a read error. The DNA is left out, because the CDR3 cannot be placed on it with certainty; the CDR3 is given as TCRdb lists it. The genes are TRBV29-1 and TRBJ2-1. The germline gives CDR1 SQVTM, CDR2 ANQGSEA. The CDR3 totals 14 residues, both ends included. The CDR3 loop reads CSVAKGSSYNEQLF.

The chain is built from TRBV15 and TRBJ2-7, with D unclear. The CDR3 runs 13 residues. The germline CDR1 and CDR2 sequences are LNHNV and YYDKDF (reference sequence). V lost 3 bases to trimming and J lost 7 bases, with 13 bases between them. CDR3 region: CATSRDHREEQYF. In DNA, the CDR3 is TGTGCCACCAGCAGGGACCACAGAGAAGAGCAGTACTTC.

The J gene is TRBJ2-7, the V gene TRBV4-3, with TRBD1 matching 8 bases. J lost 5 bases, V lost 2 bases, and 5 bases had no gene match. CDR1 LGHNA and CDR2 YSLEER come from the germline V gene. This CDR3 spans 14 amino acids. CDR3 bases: TGCGCCAGCAGCCAAAGACAGGGGTTCGACGAGCAGTACTTC. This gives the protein CASSQRQGFDEQYF.

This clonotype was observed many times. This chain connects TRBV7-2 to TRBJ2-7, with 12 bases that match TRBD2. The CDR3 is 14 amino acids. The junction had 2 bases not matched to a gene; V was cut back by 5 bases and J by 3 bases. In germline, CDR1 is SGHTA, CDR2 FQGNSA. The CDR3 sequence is CASSPTSGSYEQYF. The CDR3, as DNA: TGTGCCAGCAGCCCGACTAGCGGGAGCTACGAGCAGTACTTC.

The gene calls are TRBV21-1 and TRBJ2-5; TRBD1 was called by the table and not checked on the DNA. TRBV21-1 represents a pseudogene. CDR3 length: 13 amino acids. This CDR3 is CVSSHRGQETQYF. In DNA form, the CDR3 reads TGTGTCAGCAGTCACAGGGGACAAGAGACCCAGTACTTC.

The CDR3 nucleotides read TGCGCCAGCAGTCTCCAACAAAAGACAGATACGCAGTATTTT. It codes for CASSLQQKTDTQYF. The V and J genes are TRBV4-3 and TRBJ2-3, with D unresolved. The CDR3 has 14 residues. Germline V gene lookup returns CDR1 LGHNA and CDR2 YSLEER. V lost 6 bases and J lost 3, with 13 bases in between.

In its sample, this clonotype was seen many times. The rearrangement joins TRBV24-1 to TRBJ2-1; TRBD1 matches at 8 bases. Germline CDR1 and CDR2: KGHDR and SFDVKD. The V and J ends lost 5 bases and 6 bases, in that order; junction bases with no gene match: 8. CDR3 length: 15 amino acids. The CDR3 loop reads CATSVAGGDVNEQFF. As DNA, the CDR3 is TGTGCCACCAGTGTTGCAGGGGGCGATGTCAATGAGCAGTTCTTC.